The present TCR beta chain was sequenced within a study of T cells in Graves' hyperthyroidism and ophthalmopathy. Turning to the study itself: Peripheral blood collection took place at initial diagnosis, before any treatment.

General study results and limits: Through a model of 13 V-J features, ophthalmopathy was separated from stable hyperthyroidism.

This clonotype was seen many times. Its matching antigen is unknown. The CDR3 totals 14 residues. The V gene end was trimmed by 0 bases and the J gene end by 7 bases; junction bases not matched to a gene: 5. CDR1 MNHNY and CDR2 SVGAGI come from the germline V gene (reference sequence). Using RNA transcripts as the source, TCR beta CDR3 regions were amplified. HTBI primers were employed in a first-round RT-PCR of the TCR CDR3. TCRdb itself ran the multiplex PCR reads through MiXCR, one entry per CDR3 protein. Among about 560,000 distinct CDR3 sequences listed, around 17% were seen once. Sample: blood. V usage is TRBV6-6 and J usage is TRBJ2-7; 8 bases are a match to TRBD1. The clonotype comes from a woman aged 18-30 years with Graves' hyperthyroidism. The CDR3 DNA reads as TGTGCCAGCAGTTACTCGACAGGGGCGGAGGAGCAGTACTTC. Its protein product is CASSYSTGAEEQYF.